The 8 T cell receptor beta chains in this list originate from one sample, sequenced in a study of T cells expressing NK-cell markers. After re-calling the 5' RACE reads, TCRdb lists one entry per CDR3 protein, DNA absent. In total, the table holds a few hundred thousand distinct CDR3 sequences. Sequencing was performed on blood T cells: a sorted CD56 or NKG2C T cell subset, CD4+ or CD8+ T cells, or bulk PBMC T cells (not recorded which). These TCRs come from a woman between 50 and 59 years old in good health.

The genes are TRBV29-1 and TRBJ1-1; TCRdb proposes TRBD1, but this gene call is untestable without DNA. The CDR3 is made up of 12 amino acids. CDR1 and CDR2 (germline): SQVTM, ANQGSEA. CDR3 sequence reads: CSGVRGSLEAFF.

The chain has TRBV9 and TRBJ2-2; TCRdb picks TRBD1, but there is no DNA to check that call. Germline V CDR1 and CDR2: SGDLS, YYNGEE. This CDR3 is built from 15 residues. The CDR3 reads CASSDTGSDTGELFF.

J is TRBJ2-7 and V is TRBV27; the D call from TCRdb, TRBD1, cannot be confirmed without DNA. CDR1 and CDR2 from the germline V gene are MNHEY and SMNVEV (reference sequence). This CDR3 has 16 residues. This CDR3 reads CASSLWMGQGLHEQYF.

The V gene is TRBV20-1, the J gene TRBJ2-1; TCRdb picks TRBD1, but there is no DNA to check that call. CDR1 and CDR2 (germline): DFQATT, SNEGSKA (reference sequence). The CDR3 totals 16 residues. The CDR3 protein is CSARASALGRVNEQFF.

The chain has TRBV5-1 and TRBJ2-1; TCRdb proposes TRBD2, but this gene call is untestable without DNA. The CDR3 sequence is 18 residues long. Germline CDR1 and CDR2: SGHRS and YFSETQ. The CDR3 here is CASSPPPEKRPSYNEQFF.

V and J are TRBV20-1 and TRBJ1-2; as DNA is missing, the TRBD1 call by TCRdb cannot be tested. The CDR3 covers 13 residues. The germline gives CDR1 DFQATT, CDR2 SNEGSKA (reference sequence). CDR3: CSATQGDRYGYTF.

The gene calls are TRBV27 and TRBJ1-1; without DNA, the TCRdb call of TRBD1 cannot be checked. The CDR3 contains 19 residues. Germline values: CDR1 MNHEY, CDR2 SMNVEV (reference sequence). The CDR3 spells CASSAYRGLKSSMNTEAFF.

The chain uses TRBV20-1 and TRBJ2-1; TCRdb indicates TRBD1, and absent DNA this call remains unverified. The CDR3 length is 16 residues. Looked up from germline, CDR1 is DFQATT and CDR2 is SNEGSKA (reference sequence). CDR3 amino acids: CSARGGRSGSYNEQFF.